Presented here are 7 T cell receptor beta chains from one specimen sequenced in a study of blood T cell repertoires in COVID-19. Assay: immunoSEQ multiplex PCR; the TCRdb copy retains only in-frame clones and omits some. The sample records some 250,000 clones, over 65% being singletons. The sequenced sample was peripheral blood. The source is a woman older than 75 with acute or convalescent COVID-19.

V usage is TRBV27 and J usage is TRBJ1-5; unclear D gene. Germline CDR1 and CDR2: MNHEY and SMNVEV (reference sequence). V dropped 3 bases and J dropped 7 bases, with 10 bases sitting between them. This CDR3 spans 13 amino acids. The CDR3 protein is CASSFYSGQPQHF. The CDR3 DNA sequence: TGTGCCAGCAGTTTCTACTCGGGGCAGCCCCAGCATTTT.

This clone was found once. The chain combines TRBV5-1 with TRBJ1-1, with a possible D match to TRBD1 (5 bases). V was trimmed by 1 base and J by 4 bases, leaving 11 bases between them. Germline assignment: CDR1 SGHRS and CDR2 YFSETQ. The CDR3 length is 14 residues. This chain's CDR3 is CASSLMMQGTEAFF. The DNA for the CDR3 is TGCGCCAGCAGCTTGATGATGCAGGGCACTGAAGCTTTCTTT. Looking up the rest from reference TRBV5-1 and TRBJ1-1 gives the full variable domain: KAGVTQTPRYLIKTRGQQVTLSCSPISGHRSVSWYQQTPGQGLQFLFEYFSETQRNKGNFPGRFSGRQFSNSRSEMNVSTLELGDSALYLCASSLMMQGTEAFFGQGTRLTVV.

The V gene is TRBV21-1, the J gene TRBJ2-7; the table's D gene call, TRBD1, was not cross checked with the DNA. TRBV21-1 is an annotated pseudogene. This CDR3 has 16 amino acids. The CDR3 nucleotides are TGTGCCAGCAGCAAAACGACAGGGCCAAGCTCCTACGAGCAGTACTTC. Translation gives CASSKTTGPSSYEQYF.

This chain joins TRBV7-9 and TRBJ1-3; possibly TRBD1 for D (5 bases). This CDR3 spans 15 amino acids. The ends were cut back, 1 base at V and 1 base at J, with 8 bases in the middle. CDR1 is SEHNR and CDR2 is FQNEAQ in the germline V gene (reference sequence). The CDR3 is CASSLEGLSGNTIYF. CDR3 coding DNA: TGTGCCAGCAGCTTAGAGGGGCTTTCTGGAAACACCATATATTTT.

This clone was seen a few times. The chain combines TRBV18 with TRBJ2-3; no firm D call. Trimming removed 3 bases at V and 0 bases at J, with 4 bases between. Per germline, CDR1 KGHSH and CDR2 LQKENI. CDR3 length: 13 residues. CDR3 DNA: TGTGCCAGCTCACCTCATAGCACAGATACGCAGTATTTT. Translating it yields CASSPHSTDTQYF.

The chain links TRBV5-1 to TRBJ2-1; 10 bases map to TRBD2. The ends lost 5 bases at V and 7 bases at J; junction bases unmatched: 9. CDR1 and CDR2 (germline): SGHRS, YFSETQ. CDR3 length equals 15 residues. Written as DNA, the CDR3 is TGCGCCAGCAGTGGTAAGCGGGAGGGCCCTAATGAGCAGTTCTTC. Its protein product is CASSGKREGPNEQFF.

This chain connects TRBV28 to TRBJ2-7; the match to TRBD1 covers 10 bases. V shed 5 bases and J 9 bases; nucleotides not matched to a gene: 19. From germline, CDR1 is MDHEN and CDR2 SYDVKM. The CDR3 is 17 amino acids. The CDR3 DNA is TGTGCCAGCAGTCTACGGCGGACAGGGGGTTCCGGTGACGGGCAGTACTTC. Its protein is CASSLRRTGGSGDGQYF.